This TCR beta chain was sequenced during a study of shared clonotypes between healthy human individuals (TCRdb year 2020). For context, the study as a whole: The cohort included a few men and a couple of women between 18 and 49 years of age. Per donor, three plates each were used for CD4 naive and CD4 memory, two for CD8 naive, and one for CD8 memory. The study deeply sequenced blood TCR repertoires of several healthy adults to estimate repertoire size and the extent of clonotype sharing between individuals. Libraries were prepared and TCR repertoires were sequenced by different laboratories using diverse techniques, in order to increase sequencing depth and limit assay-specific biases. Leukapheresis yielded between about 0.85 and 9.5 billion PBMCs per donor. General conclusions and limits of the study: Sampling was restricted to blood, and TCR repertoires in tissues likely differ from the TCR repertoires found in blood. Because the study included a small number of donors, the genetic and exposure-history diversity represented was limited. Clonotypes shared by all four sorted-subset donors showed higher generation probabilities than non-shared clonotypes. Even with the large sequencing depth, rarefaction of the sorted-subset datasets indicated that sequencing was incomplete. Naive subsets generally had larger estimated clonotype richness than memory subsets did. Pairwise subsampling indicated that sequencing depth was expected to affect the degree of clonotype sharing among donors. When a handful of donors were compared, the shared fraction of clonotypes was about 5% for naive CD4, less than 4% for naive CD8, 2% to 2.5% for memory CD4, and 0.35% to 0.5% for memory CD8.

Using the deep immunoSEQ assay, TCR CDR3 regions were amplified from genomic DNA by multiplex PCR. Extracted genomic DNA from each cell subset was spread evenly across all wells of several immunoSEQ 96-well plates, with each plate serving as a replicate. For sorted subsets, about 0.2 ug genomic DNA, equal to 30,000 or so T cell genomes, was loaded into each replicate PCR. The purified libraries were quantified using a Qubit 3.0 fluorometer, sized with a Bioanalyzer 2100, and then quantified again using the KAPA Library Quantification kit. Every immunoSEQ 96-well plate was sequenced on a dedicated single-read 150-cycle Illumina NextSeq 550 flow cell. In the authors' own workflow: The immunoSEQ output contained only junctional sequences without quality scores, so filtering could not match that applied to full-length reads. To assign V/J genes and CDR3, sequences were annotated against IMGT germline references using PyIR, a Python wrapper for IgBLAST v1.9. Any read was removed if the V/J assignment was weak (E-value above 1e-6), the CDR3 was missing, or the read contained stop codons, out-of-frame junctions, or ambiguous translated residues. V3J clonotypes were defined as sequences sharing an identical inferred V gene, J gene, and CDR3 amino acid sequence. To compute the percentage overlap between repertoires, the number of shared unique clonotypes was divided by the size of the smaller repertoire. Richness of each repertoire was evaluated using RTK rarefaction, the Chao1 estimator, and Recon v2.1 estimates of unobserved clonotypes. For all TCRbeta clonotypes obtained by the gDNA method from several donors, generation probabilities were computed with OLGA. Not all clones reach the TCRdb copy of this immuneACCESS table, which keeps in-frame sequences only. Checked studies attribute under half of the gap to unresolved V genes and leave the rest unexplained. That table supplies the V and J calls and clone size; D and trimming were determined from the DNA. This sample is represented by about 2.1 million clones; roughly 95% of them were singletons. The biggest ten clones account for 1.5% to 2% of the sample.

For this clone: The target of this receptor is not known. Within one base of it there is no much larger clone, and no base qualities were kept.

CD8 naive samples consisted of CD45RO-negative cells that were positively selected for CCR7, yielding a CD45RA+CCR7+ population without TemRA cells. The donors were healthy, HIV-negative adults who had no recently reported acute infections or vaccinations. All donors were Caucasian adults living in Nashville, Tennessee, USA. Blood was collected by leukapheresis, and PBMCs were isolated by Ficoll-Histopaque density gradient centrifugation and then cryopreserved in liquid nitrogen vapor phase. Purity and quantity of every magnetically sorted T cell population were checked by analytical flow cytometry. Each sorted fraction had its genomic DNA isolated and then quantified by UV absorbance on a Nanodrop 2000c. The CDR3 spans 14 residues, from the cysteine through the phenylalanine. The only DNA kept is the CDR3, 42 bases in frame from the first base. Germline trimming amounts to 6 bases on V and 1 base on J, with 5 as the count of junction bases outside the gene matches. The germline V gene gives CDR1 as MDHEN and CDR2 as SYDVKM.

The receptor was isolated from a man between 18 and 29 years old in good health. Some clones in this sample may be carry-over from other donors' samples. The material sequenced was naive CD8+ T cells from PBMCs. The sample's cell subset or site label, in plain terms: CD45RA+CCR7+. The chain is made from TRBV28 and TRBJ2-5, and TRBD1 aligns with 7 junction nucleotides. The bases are TGTGCCAGCAGCACGACAGGGTTCCAAGAGACCCAGTACTTC. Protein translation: CASSTTGFQETQYF.